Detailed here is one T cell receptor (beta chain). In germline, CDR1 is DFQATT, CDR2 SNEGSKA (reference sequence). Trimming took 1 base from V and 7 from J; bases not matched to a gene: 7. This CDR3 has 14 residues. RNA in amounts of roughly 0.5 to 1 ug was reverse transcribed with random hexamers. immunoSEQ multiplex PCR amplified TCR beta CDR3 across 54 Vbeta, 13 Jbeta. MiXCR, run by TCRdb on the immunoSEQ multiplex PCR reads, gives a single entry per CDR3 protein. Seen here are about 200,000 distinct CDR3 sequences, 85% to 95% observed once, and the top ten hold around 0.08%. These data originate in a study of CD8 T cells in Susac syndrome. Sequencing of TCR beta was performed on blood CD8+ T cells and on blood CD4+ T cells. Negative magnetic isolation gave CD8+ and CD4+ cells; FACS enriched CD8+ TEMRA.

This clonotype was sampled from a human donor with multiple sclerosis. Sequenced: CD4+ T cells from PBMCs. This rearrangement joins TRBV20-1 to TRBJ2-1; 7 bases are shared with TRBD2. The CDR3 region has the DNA TGCAGTGCTAGAGCCAGCGGGGTAGGGAATGAGCAGTTCTTC. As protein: CSARASGVGNEQFF.